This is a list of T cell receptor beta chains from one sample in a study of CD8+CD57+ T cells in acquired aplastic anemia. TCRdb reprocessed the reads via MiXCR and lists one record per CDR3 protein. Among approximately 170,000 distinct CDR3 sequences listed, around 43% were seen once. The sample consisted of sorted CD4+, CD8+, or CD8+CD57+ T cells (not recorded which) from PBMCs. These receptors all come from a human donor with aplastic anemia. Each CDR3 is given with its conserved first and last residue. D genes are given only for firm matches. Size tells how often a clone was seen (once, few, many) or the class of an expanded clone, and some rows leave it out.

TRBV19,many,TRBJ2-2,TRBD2,TGTGCCAGTACGGCGGGAGGGCCGGGCGGGGAGCTGTTTTTT,CASTAGGPGGELFF
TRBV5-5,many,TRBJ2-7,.,TGTGCCAGCAGCTTGATGGGGACTCCTCCCTACGAGCAGTACTTC,CASSLMGTPPYEQYF
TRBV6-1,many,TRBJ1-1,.,TGTGCCAGCAGCCCGAGCCCGCCAGGGAGTACTGAAGCTTTCTTT,CASSPSPPGSTEAFF
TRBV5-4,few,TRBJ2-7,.,TGTGCCAGCAGCCCGGGACCGTCCTACGAGCAGTACTTC,CASSPGPSYEQYF
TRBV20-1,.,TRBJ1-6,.,TGCAGTGCAGGGGGTTCCCCCGGGTCACCCCTCCACTTT,CSAGGSPGSPLHF
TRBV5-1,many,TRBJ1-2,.,TGCGCCAGCAGCCCCGATTGGGGTGGCTACACCTTC,CASSPDWGGYTF
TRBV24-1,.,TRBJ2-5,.,TGTGCCACCAGTGACCCGGGCCGGGGAGAGACCCAGTACTTC,CATSDPGRGETQYF
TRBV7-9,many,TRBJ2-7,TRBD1,TGTGCCAGCAGCGAGGACAGGGCTAATGTAAGGCAGTACTTC,CASSEDRANVRQYF
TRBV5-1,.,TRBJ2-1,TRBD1,TGCGCCAGCAGCATACAGACAGGGGGCCCCGCCAATGAGCAGTTCTTC,CASSIQTGGPANEQFF
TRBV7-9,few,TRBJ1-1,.,TGTGCCAGCAGCTTCGGGCCCACTGAAGCTTTCTTT,CASSFGPTEAFF
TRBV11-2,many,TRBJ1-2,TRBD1,TGTGCCAGCAGCTTAGTGGGGACAGCTAACTATGGCTACACCTTC,CASSLVGTANYGYTF
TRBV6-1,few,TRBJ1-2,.,TGTGCCAGCAGTTCAAACGGGGGGGGTCGCTATGGCTACACCTTC,CASSSNGGGRYGYTF